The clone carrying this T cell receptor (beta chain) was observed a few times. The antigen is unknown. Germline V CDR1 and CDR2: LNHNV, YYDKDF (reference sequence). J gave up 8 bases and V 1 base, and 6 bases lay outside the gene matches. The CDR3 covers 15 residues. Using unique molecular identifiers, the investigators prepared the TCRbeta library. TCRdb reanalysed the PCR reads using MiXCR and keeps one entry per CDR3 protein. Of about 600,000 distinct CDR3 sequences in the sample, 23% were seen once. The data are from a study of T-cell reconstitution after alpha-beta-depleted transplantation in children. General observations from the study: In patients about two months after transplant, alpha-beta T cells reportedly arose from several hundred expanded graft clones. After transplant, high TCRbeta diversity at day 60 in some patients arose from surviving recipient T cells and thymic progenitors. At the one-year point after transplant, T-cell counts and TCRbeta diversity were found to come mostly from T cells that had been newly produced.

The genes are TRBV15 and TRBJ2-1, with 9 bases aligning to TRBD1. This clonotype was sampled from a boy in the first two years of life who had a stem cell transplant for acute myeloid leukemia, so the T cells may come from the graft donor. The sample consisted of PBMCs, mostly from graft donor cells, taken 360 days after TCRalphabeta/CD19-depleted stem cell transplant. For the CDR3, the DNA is TGTGCCACCAGCAGAGTTGGGACAGGGCTCCATGAGCAGTTCTTC. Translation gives CATSRVGTGLHEQFF.